The source of this T cell receptor (beta chain) is a study of T cell repertoires in cytomegalovirus infection (dated by TCRdb to about 2019). For the wider study: The HLA type of each donor mattered for the analysis, because public TCR beta signatures pointed to carriage of CMV infection along with the matching HLA type. Study-level results and caveats: In the ex vivo response, HLA-C-restricted CMV-specific TCR beta clonotypes were dominant, and in two of eight donors the single most frequent clonotype came from this HLA-C-restricted group. Carriers of CMV infection plus the relevant HLA type were discriminated by the cumulative frequency of public TCR beta family members in the study cohort and in an independent roughly 380-donor cohort.

Sequences SGHNT (CDR1) and YENEEA (CDR2) are obtained from the germline V gene. Including the terminal cysteine and phenylalanine, the CDR3 comprises 12 residues. The sequence is cut down to CDR3 DNA, 36 bases in frame from base 1. A distance of 14 bases separates the germline ends of V and J, which lose 5 bases and 15 bases respectively. A word on this clonotype: The target of this receptor is not known. The sample holds no much larger clone one base away, and base qualities are not on file.

TCRdb records Illumina HiSeq 1500 as the sequencer. TCRdb reprocessing: public reads trimmed at Q25 with fastp, clones called with MiXCR, in-frame beta chains kept. Rows merge per CDR3 protein into single entries with the most common DNA and genes. The sample has 150,000 to 200,000 distinct CDR3 sequences on record, about 21% of them singletons. 2.9% of the sample is in the top ten clones. The sample was PBMCs. The rearrangement joined TRBV11-3 to TRBJ1-6, with the D gene call left open. The source of this sequence is a human donor in good health (CMV status not recorded). Some clones in this sample may be carry-over from other donors' samples. The CDR3 region: CASSPRPFLLHF. In nucleotides, the sequence is TGTGCCAGCAGCCCCCGACCCTTTCTCCTCCACTTT.